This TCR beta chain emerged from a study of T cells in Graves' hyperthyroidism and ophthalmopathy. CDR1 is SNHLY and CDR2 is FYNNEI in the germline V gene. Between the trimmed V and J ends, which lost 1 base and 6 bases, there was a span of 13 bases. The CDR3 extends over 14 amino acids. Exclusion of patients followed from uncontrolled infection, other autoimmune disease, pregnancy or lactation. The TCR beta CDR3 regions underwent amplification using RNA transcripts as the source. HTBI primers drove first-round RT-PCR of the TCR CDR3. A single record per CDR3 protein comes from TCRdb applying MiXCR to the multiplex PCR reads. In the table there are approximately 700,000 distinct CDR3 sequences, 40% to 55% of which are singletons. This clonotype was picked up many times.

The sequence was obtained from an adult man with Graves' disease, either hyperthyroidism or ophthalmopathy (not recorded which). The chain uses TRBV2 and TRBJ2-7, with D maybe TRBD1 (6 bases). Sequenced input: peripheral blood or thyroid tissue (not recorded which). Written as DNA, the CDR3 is TGTGCCAGCAGTGAAGGGGCCAGGGGTGGCGAGCAGTACTTC. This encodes CASSEGARGGEQYF.